This T cell receptor beta chain was found in a study of blood T cells in healthy people across ages. Then a second PCR, running roughly 7 to 11 cycles, was carried out with a sample-barcoded 5' primer and a J-beta primer mix. TCRdb analysed the 5' RACE reads with MiXCR anew, one entry per CDR3 protein. The sample has some 890,000 distinct CDR3 sequences; about 28% are singletons. Germline V CDR1 and CDR2: SGHTA, FQGNSA. The CDR3 contains 14 residues. Between the trimmed V and J ends, which lost 5 bases and 8 bases, there was a span of 15 bases. This clonotype showed up just a few times. In addition, the sample was reused for a study of T cells of mothers and their children.

The V and J genes are TRBV7-2 and TRBJ1-4; D not resolved. The TCR was taken from a woman in her thirties or forties in good health. The sequenced material came from blood. The CDR3 DNA is TGTGCCAGCAGCCCCACCCTAGGAGGGGAAAAACTGTTTTTT. Its translation: CASSPTLGGEKLFF. Full variable domain (rest looked up from reference TRBV7-2 and TRBJ1-4): GAGVSQSPSNKVTEKGKDVELRCDPISGHTALYWYRQSLGQGLEFLIYFQGNSAPDKSGLPSDRFSAERTGGSVSTLTIQRTQQEDSAVYLCASSPTLGGEKLFFGSGTQLSVL.